Listed here are 11 T cell receptor beta chains from one sample, sequenced in a study of Ad26.COV2.S vaccination and SARS-CoV-2 variants. Noted treatment: over 15 received Ad26.COV2.S at low or high dose, single or two shots; roughly five received placebo; per-sample allocation not given. All samples were drawn on day 63, counting from the first vaccine or placebo injection. Sequencing used immunoSEQ multiplex PCR; TCRdb keeps in-frame clones, though not all of them. The sample holds about 350,000 clones, about 88% seen once. The specimen was peripheral blood, collected in a trial of Ad26.COV2.S vaccine versus placebo. The receptor set was obtained from a person aged 18-65 years who received the Ad26.COV2.S COVID-19 vaccine or a placebo.

This clone has just a few counts. V and J are TRBV3-1 (or the pseudogene TRBV3-2) and TRBJ1-1, with D unresolved. The CDR3 is 14 residues long. Trimming pared 3 bases from V and 6 bases from J, leaving 14 bases between. Germline-derived CDR1 and CDR2 are LGHDT and YNNKEL (reference sequence). The CDR3 sequence: CASSQSTPNSEAFF. CDR3 in DNA: TGTGCCAGCAGCCAGTCGACTCCAAACTCTGAAGCTTTCTTT.

This CDR3 reads CASTSRVGNTEAFF. Here the CDR3 DNA reads TGCGCCAGCACCTCCCGGGTCGGTAACACTGAAGCTTTCTTT. The chain uses TRBV10-2 and TRBJ1-1; D remains unclear. Germline V gives CDR1 WSHSY, CDR2 SAAADI. Trimming shortened V by 7 bases and J by 2 bases, and 14 bases separated the two germline ends. This CDR3 spans 14 amino acids.

The chain couples TRBV6-6 to TRBJ1-1; D not resolved. Germline CDR1 MNHNY, CDR2 SVGAGI (reference sequence). The CDR3 covers 12 residues. V was cut by 4 bases and J by 8 bases, with 11 bases left in between. Here the CDR3 reads CASSSGPPEAFF. CDR3 nucleotides: TGTGCCAGCAGTTCGGGCCCGCCCGAAGCTTTCTTT.

The chain couples TRBV3-1 (or the pseudogene TRBV3-2) to TRBJ1-1; 10 bases line up with TRBD1. V lost 0 bases, J lost 0 bases, and 1 base stayed unmatched. The CDR3 runs 16 residues. Germline-derived CDR1 and CDR2 are LGHDT and YNNKEL (reference sequence). The CDR3 nucleotides are TGTGCCAGCAGCCAAGAGACAGGGGGCTTGAACACTGAAGCTTTCTTT. Amino acids: CASSQETGGLNTEAFF.

The chain employs TRBV3-1 (or the pseudogene TRBV3-2) and TRBJ1-3; D gene unclear. The CDR3 covers 18 residues. CDR1 and CDR2 (germline): LGHDT, YNNKEL (reference sequence). V lost 6 bases and J lost 2, with 23 bases in between. The CDR3 DNA follows: TGTGCCAGCAGTCAACGCCCCTTCCACCCCCGCCCTGGAAACACCATATATTTT. It is translated as CASSQRPFHPRPGNTIYF.

The chain links TRBV4-2 to TRBJ1-5; TRBD1 is a possible D gene (5 bases). Looked up from germline, CDR1 is LGHNA and CDR2 is YNFKEQ. This CDR3 spans 17 amino acids. V was pared by 1 base and J by 2 bases, with 15 bases between. The CDR3 DNA reads as TGTGCCAGCAGCCAAGTTGGGACCCTGGGCGGCAATCAGCCCCAGCATTTT. It codes for CASSQVGTLGGNQPQHF.

This chain joins TRBV7-8 and TRBJ2-3; D might be TRBD1 or TRBD2, each matching 6 bases. V lost 2 bases, J lost 0 bases, and 9 bases lay in between. The CDR3 contains 15 residues. Germline lookup yields CDR1 SGHVS and CDR2 FQNEAQ. The CDR3, as DNA: TGTGCCAGCAGCTTAACAGGGACTAGCACAGATACGCAGTATTTT. Amino acid sequence: CASSLTGTSTDTQYF.

The V call is TRBV13, the J call TRBJ1-6; D gene ambiguous. Looked up from germline, CDR1 is PRHDT and CDR2 is FYEKMQ (reference sequence). V lost 2 bases and J lost 5, with 10 bases in between. This CDR3 comprises 15 residues. CDR3 nucleotides: TGTGCCAGCAGCTTAAGTAGGCCCGATAATTCACCCCTCCACTTT. It is translated as CASSLSRPDNSPLHF.

This clone was seen ten or more times. This chain links TRBV7-9 with TRBJ1-4, with 9 bases matching TRBD1. This CDR3 has 14 amino acids. The V and J ends lost 5 bases and 7 bases, in that order; junction bases with no gene match: 5. Germline V gives CDR1 SEHNR, CDR2 FQNEAQ (reference sequence). The CDR3 is CASSLTGGTEKLFF. CDR3 DNA sequence: TGTGCCAGCAGCCTCACAGGGGGCACTGAAAAACTGTTTTTT.

About this clone itself: At the DNA level, this CDR3 is encoded by other sequences in the same sample as well. This chain links TRBV11-2 with TRBJ1-3; the D gene is possibly TRBD1 (5 bases). This CDR3 comprises 14 residues. Germline V gene data show CDR1 as SGHAT and CDR2 as FQNNGV. V lost 1 base, J lost 2 bases, and 6 bases lay in between. DNA of the CDR3: TGTGCCAGCAGCTTAGCAGGGACTGGAAACACCATATATTTT. Its translation: CASSLAGTGNTIYF.

V gene TRBV27 combines with J gene TRBJ2-7, with D possibly matching TRBD2 (6 bases). Germline assignment: CDR1 MNHEY and CDR2 SMNVEV (reference sequence). The V end was cut by 6 bases, the J end by 2 bases, with 14 bases between. This CDR3 has 14 residues. The CDR3 coding sequence is TGTGCCAGCAGGCGTGGGACTTTCCCCTACGAGCAGTACTTC. This encodes CASRRGTFPYEQYF.